The entry that follows covers one T cell receptor (beta chain) sequence. Only in-frame clones appear in the TCRdb table, and some are missing; sequencing was by immunoSEQ multiplex PCR. The sample includes 250,000 to 300,000 clones, 94% seen only once; the top ten take roughly 0.6%. Looked up from germline, CDR1 is MNHEY and CDR2 is SMNVEV (reference sequence). The V end lost 5 bases, the J end lost 3 bases, and 16 bases lay between the germline ends. The CDR3 totals 15 residues. This sample stems from a study of T cell responses to AZD1222 COVID-19 vaccine. Sequences were derived from peripheral blood, sampled 28 days after the second AZD1222 dose. V is TRBV27 and J is TRBJ1-1; D not certain. The clonotype originates from an adult who received the AZD1222 COVID-19 vaccine. The CDR3 spells CASSPLGFRDTEAFF. The CDR3 bases are TGTGCCAGCAGTCCCCTTGGCTTTCGGGACACTGAAGCTTTCTTT.